The rows below give T cell receptor beta chains drawn from one sample of a study of T cell changes during pregnancy in multiple sclerosis. Libraries were prepared by immunoSEQ multiplex PCR; TCRdb keeps only in-frame clonotypes and omits some of them. Of around 30,000 clones in the sample, approximately 90% are singletons; the top ten hold roughly 3.5%. Sequenced here: CD8+ T cells from peripheral blood mononuclear cells, sampled in the third trimester of pregnancy. The receptors originated from a female donor with multiple sclerosis, enrolled in a pregnancy study. CDR3s include the opening cysteine and the closing phenylalanine or tryptophan. The D gene is left open where the match is weak. Expanded clones are given a class, and other clones once, few, many or no size at all.

j_call | clone_size | v_call | d_call | cdr3_aa | cdr3_nt
TRBJ1-1 | once | TRBV4-3 | - | CASSPSPLTTEAFF | TGCGCCAGCAGTCCCTCCCCCCTGACAACTGAAGCTTTCTTT
TRBJ2-7 | - | TRBV4-3 | TRBD2 | CASSQAGTSGGHSSYEQYF | TGCGCCAGCAGCCAAGCCGGGACTAGCGGGGGACATAGCTCCTACGAGCAGTACTTC
TRBJ2-7 | - | TRBV5-1 | - | CASSLARGSEQYF | TGCGCCAGCAGCTTGGCTAGGGGGAGCGAGCAGTACTTC
TRBJ1-2 | - | TRBV10-3 | - | CAISEPARQDSYGYTF | TGTGCCATCAGTGAGCCAGCTCGACAGGACTCCTATGGCTACACCTTC
TRBJ2-1 | - | TRBV7-3 | TRBD1 | CASSVDRDNEQFF | TGTGCCAGCAGCGTAGACAGGGATAATGAGCAGTTCTTC
TRBJ1-5 | - | TRBV21-1 | - | CASSKGGGQGNQPQHF | TGTGCCAGCAGCAAAGGGGGGGGACAGGGCAATCAGCCCCAGCATTTT
TRBJ2-1 | once | TRBV9 | - | CASSPQGNEQFF | TGTGCCAGCAGCCCACAGGGCAATGAGCAGTTCTTC
TRBJ1-2 | - | TRBV9 | TRBD1 | CASSVVGSGGPNYGYTF | TGTGCCAGCAGCGTAGTCGGGTCAGGGGGTCCCAACTATGGCTACACCTTC
TRBJ2-1 | - | TRBV27 | TRBD2 | CASRLAGLSSYNEQFF | TGTGCCAGCAGGCTAGCGGGGTTAAGCTCCTACAATGAGCAGTTCTTC
TRBJ1-1 | few | TRBV9 | - | CASSVEGHQSTEAFF | TGTGCCAGCAGCGTAGAGGGACATCAGTCCACTGAAGCTTTCTTT
TRBJ2-7 | - | TRBV7-6 | TRBD1 | CASSLEAGQGAYEQYF | TGTGCCAGCAGCTTAGAGGCGGGACAGGGGGCCTACGAGCAGTACTTC
TRBJ2-2 | - | TRBV25-1 | TRBD1 | CASGQGAELFF | TGTGCCAGCGGACAGGGAGCTGAGCTGTTTTTT
TRBJ2-3 | - | TRBV10-3 | - | CAISEWAGGTDTQYF | TGTGCCATCAGTGAGTGGGCCGGGGGCACAGATACGCAGTATTTT
TRBJ1-2 | - | TRBV25-1 | - | CASSLSGGWNGYTF | TGTGCCAGCAGTCTCTCAGGTGGCTGGAATGGCTACACCTTC
TRBJ1-1 | - | TRBV2 | TRBD1 | CASSSGTGEGLRLSTEAFF | TGTGCCAGCAGCTCTGGGACAGGGGAGGGACTGAGGCTATCCACTGAAGCTTTCTTT
TRBJ2-7 | once | TRBV4-3 | TRBD2 | CASSQGGGSEQYF | TGCGCCAGCAGCCAAGGGGGGGGTTCAGAGCAGTACTTC
TRBJ2-7 | - | TRBV4-1 | TRBD2 | CASSPGGGYEQYF | TGCGCCAGCAGCCCTGGGGGGGGCTACGAGCAGTACTTC
TRBJ1-2 | - | TRBV4-3 | - | CASSPSRMTGNNYGYTF | TGCGCCAGCAGCCCCTCCCGTATGACAGGAAATAACTATGGCTACACCTTC
TRBJ2-2 | - | TRBV29-1 | TRBD2 | CSGGLASAGELFF | TGCAGCGGGGGACTAGCGTCGGCCGGGGAGCTGTTTTTT
TRBJ2-2 | - | TRBV6-6 | TRBD2 | CASSFRGEATGELFF | TGTGCCAGCAGTTTCCGGGGGGAGGCCACCGGGGAGCTGTTTTTT
TRBJ2-7 | once | TRBV7-2 | - | CASSFDSGEQYF | TGTGCCAGCAGTTTCGACTCGGGCGAGCAGTACTTC
TRBJ1-5 | - | TRBV6-1 | - | CASNGFWSQPQHF | TGTGCCAGCAACGGTTTCTGGAGTCAGCCCCAGCATTTT
TRBJ2-1 | - | TRBV27 | - | CASSLTLYNEQFF | TGTGCCAGCAGTTTGACTCTTTACAATGAGCAGTTCTTC
TRBJ2-7 | - | TRBV28 | TRBD1 | CASSPNPRQGFSYEQYF | TGTGCCAGCAGTCCTAACCCACGACAGGGTTTCTCCTACGAGCAGTACTTC
TRBJ2-7 | - | TRBV4-2 | - | CASSQWGQSPYEQYF | TGTGCCAGCAGCCAGTGGGGCCAGAGTCCCTACGAGCAGTACTTC
TRBJ1-1 | - | TRBV13 | - | CASANDRIMNTEAFF | TGTGCCAGCGCCAACGACAGGATCATGAACACTGAAGCTTTCTTT
TRBJ1-2 | - | TRBV5-4 | - | CASSSGGGLDYGYTF | TGTGCCAGCAGCTCTGGTGGGGGCTTGGACTATGGCTACACCTTC
TRBJ1-4 | medium-sized | TRBV7-2 | - | CASRLATEVGEKLFF | TGTGCCAGCAGACTAGCGACCGAGGTGGGAGAAAAACTGTTTTTT
TRBJ2-3 | - | TRBV7-3 | TRBD2 | CASSLGQRGGTDTQYF | TGTGCCAGCAGCTTAGGGCAGCGGGGGGGAACAGATACGCAGTATTTT
TRBJ2-6 | - | TRBV4-3 | - | CASSQESGSGANVLTF | TGCGCCAGCAGCCAAGAATCAGGCTCTGGGGCCAACGTCCTGACTTTC
TRBJ1-4 | - | TRBV6-4 | - | CASSDSAGANEKLFF | TGTGCCAGCAGTGACTCCGCGGGGGCTAATGAAAAACTGTTTTTT
TRBJ1-2 | - | TRBV6-5 | - | CASSLDTNYGYTF | TGTGCCAGCAGCCTCGACACAAACTATGGCTACACCTTC
TRBJ1-4 | - | TRBV5-8 | TRBD1 | CASSLSDRGREKLFF | TGTGCCAGCAGCTTGTCGGACAGGGGGCGTGAAAAACTGTTTTTT
TRBJ1-2 | - | TRBV14 | - | CASSQYDSVPNYGYTF | TGTGCCAGCAGCCAATATGACAGTGTACCTAACTATGGCTACACCTTC
TRBJ1-2 | - | TRBV23-1 | TRBD1 | CASSQSPAGGFFYYGYTF | TGCGCCAGCAGTCAATCGCCGGCAGGGGGCTTCTTTTACTATGGCTACACCTTC
TRBJ2-5 | - | TRBV13 | - | CASSLRGTQETQYF | TGTGCCAGCAGCTTACGGGGGACGCAAGAGACCCAGTACTTC
TRBJ1-1 | - | TRBV10-3 | - | CAISELSRGDRGEAFF | TGTGCCATCAGTGAATTATCCAGGGGAGACCGGGGTGAAGCTTTCTTT
TRBJ2-1 | - | TRBV7-8 | - | CASSLDYLAGRGRQGNEQFF | TGTGCCAGCAGCTTAGATTATCTTGCTGGGCGGGGGCGCCAAGGGAATGAGCAGTTCTTC
TRBJ1-1 | - | TRBV13 | - | CASSLFLVTEAFF | TGTGCCAGCAGCTTATTCTTAGTAACTGAAGCTTTCTTT
TRBJ2-2 | once | TRBV4-3 | - | CASSQGPTGELFF | TGCGCCAGCAGCCAAGGGCCCACCGGGGAGCTGTTTTTT
TRBJ1-5 | - | TRBV7-9 | TRBD1 | CASSHLDRANQPQHF | TGTGCCAGCAGCCACCTTGACAGGGCAAATCAGCCCCAGCATTTT
TRBJ1-6 | - | TRBV27 | - | CASSPPLTRSSSYNSPLHF | TGTGCCAGCAGTCCGCCCCTAACACGGTCTAGCTCCTATAATTCACCCCTCCACTTT
TRBJ1-5 | - | TRBV6-4 | TRBD1 | CASSEVAGGGQPQHF | TGTGCCAGCAGTGAGGTTGCAGGGGGCGGTCAGCCCCAGCATTTT
TRBJ2-2 | many | TRBV29-1 | - | CSTREGDTGELFF | TGCAGCACCCGAGAGGGGGACACCGGGGAGCTGTTTTTT
TRBJ2-7 | - | TRBV19 | - | CASSSVYEQYF | TGTGCCAGTAGCTCAGTCTACGAGCAGTACTTC
TRBJ1-2 | - | TRBV19 | - | CASSIRGTSNYGYTF | TGTGCCAGTAGTATTAGGGGTACGAGTAACTATGGCTACACCTTC
TRBJ2-7 | - | TRBV10-3 | - | CAIKGWSSRPLDREYYEQYF | TGTGCCATCAAAGGCTGGTCGAGCAGACCTTTAGACAGAGAATACTACGAGCAGTACTTC